A selection of T cell receptor beta chains follows, all from one sample in a study of beta chain features in type 1 diabetes. Sequencing used immunoSEQ multiplex PCR; TCRdb keeps in-frame clones, though not all of them. The sample lists 130,000 to 150,000 clones, 6.9% occurring once. The source material was central memory CD4+ T cells from blood. Receptors originate from a woman aged 25 to 39 in good health. Both conserved end residues are part of each CDR3. A D gene is named only where the DNA matches it firmly. Size is omitted from some rows. Given values are once, few, many or a class for expanded clones.

v_gene: TRBV7-2; abundance: few; j_gene: TRBJ2-7; d_gene: -; CDR3nt: TGTGCCAGCAGCCAGAGGGGGGGACGATTCTACGAGCAGTACTTC; CDR3aa: CASSQRGGRFYEQYF
v_gene: TRBV7-3; abundance: -; j_gene: TRBJ2-1; d_gene: -; CDR3nt: TGTGCCAGCAGCTCCCCTACTAGCCCCAATGAGCAGTTCTTC; CDR3aa: CASSSPTSPNEQFF
v_gene: TRBV5-4; abundance: -; j_gene: TRBJ1-2; d_gene: -; CDR3nt: TGTGCCAGCAGCCCAACGGGGAATTTTGGCTACACCTTC; CDR3aa: CASSPTGNFGYTF
v_gene: TRBV10-3; abundance: few; j_gene: TRBJ2-3; d_gene: TRBD2; CDR3nt: TGTGCCATCAGTGAGTCGGGAGGGCACACAGATACGCAGTATTTT; CDR3aa: CAISESGGHTDTQYF
v_gene: TRBV29-1; abundance: many; j_gene: TRBJ2-1; d_gene: TRBD2; CDR3nt: TGCAGCGTTGAATTGACTAGCGGGAGATGGTGGAATGAGCAGTTCTTC; CDR3aa: CSVELTSGRWWNEQFF
v_gene: TRBV2; abundance: -; j_gene: TRBJ1-5; d_gene: -; CDR3nt: TGTGCCAGCACCACGGACAGTTTTCAGCCCCAGCATTTT; CDR3aa: CASTTDSFQPQHF
v_gene: TRBV19; abundance: few; j_gene: TRBJ2-1; d_gene: TRBD2; CDR3nt: TGTGCCAGTAGTATAGAGGGGACTAGCGGGAGGGCCGGTCTGGGATACAATGAGCAGTTCTTC; CDR3aa: CASSIEGTSGRAGLGYNEQFF
v_gene: TRBV29-1; abundance: many; j_gene: TRBJ2-6; d_gene: -; CDR3nt: TGCAGTGCCCGGACGGGGTTCGCCTCCGGGGCCAACGTCCTGACTTTC; CDR3aa: CSARTGFASGANVLTF
v_gene: TRBV19; abundance: few; j_gene: TRBJ2-1; d_gene: -; CDR3nt: TGTGCCAGTAGTATAGATGGCACGGGAGTTTACAATGAGCAGTTCTTC; CDR3aa: CASSIDGTGVYNEQFF
v_gene: TRBV4-3; abundance: -; j_gene: TRBJ2-1; d_gene: TRBD2; CDR3nt: TGCGCCAGCAGCCAAGATCCGCCCGGCGGGAGCGAAGGGGTTGAGCAGTTCTTC; CDR3aa: CASSQDPPGGSEGVEQFF
v_gene: TRBV7-2; abundance: -; j_gene: TRBJ2-1; d_gene: TRBD2; CDR3nt: TGTGCCAGCAGACGGACTAGCGGGACCGGTGAGCAGTTCTTC; CDR3aa: CASRRTSGTGEQFF
v_gene: TRBV18; abundance: -; j_gene: TRBJ2-3; d_gene: -; CDR3nt: TGTGCCAGCTCACCCCGGTATAGCACAGATACGCAGTATTTT; CDR3aa: CASSPRYSTDTQYF
v_gene: TRBV7-2; abundance: -; j_gene: TRBJ2-5; d_gene: -; CDR3nt: TGTGCCAGCAGTTCAGGGTTCCAAGAGACCCAGTACTTC; CDR3aa: CASSSGFQETQYF
v_gene: TRBV7-2; abundance: few; j_gene: TRBJ1-2; d_gene: -; CDR3nt: TGTGCCAGCAGCTTAGATGTGAGTCGCGGCTACACCTTC; CDR3aa: CASSLDVSRGYTF
v_gene: TRBV7-8; abundance: few; j_gene: TRBJ2-3; d_gene: TRBD2; CDR3nt: TGTGCCAGCAGCTTATTTAGCGGGACTAGCACAGATACGCAGTATTTT; CDR3aa: CASSLFSGTSTDTQYF
v_gene: TRBV7-3; abundance: -; j_gene: TRBJ2-6; d_gene: TRBD2; CDR3nt: TGTGCCAGCAGCTTAAAGGGGCGACTAGCGGGCTCTGGGGCCAACGTCCTGACTTTC; CDR3aa: CASSLKGRLAGSGANVLTF
v_gene: TRBV7-2; abundance: -; j_gene: TRBJ2-1; d_gene: -; CDR3nt: TGTGCCAGCAGCTTAGGGGCGACAGGCGGGCAGTTCTTC; CDR3aa: CASSLGATGGQFF
v_gene: TRBV28; abundance: -; j_gene: TRBJ2-1; d_gene: TRBD2; CDR3nt: TGTGCCAGCATCACCCGGACTAGCGGGCGCGGTGAGCAGTTCTTC; CDR3aa: CASITRTSGRGEQFF
v_gene: TRBV28; abundance: -; j_gene: TRBJ2-4; d_gene: TRBD1; CDR3nt: TGTGCCAGCAGTTTAGAGGGACAGGGGGCGGACATTCAGTACTTC; CDR3aa: CASSLEGQGADIQYF
v_gene: TRBV7-8; abundance: -; j_gene: TRBJ2-1; d_gene: TRBD2; CDR3nt: TGTGCCAGCAGCCCGGGACTAGCGGGAGAGGAGCAGTTCTTC; CDR3aa: CASSPGLAGEEQFF
v_gene: TRBV10-3; abundance: many; j_gene: TRBJ2-5; d_gene: -; CDR3nt: TGTGCCATCAGTCGGGACACCCAAGAGACCCAGTACTTC; CDR3aa: CAISRDTQETQYF
v_gene: TRBV2; abundance: few; j_gene: TRBJ1-3; d_gene: TRBD1; CDR3nt: TGTGCCAGCAGGGCGGGACAGGGCTCTGGAAACACCATATATTTT; CDR3aa: CASRAGQGSGNTIYF
v_gene: TRBV11-2; abundance: -; j_gene: TRBJ1-2; d_gene: TRBD1; CDR3nt: TGTGCCAGCAGCCTACAGGGGAAGTTTGGCTACACCTTC; CDR3aa: CASSLQGKFGYTF
v_gene: TRBV4-2; abundance: few; j_gene: TRBJ1-2; d_gene: -; CDR3nt: TGTGCCAGCAGCCAAGGGGCGGGTTTTCTAAACTATGGCTACACCTTC; CDR3aa: CASSQGAGFLNYGYTF
v_gene: TRBV6-5; abundance: few; j_gene: TRBJ2-7; d_gene: -; CDR3nt: TGTGCCAGCAGGACGACAGGACACGCCTACGAGCAGTACTTC; CDR3aa: CASRTTGHAYEQYF
v_gene: TRBV7-2; abundance: once; j_gene: TRBJ2-1; d_gene: TRBD1; CDR3nt: TGTGCCAGCAGCTTCGACAGGGGCACCTACAATGAGCAGTTCTTC; CDR3aa: CASSFDRGTYNEQFF
v_gene: TRBV7-3; abundance: -; j_gene: TRBJ2-3; d_gene: TRBD2; CDR3nt: TGTGCCAGCAGCTTTAGCGGGAGCCCCACAGATACGCAGTATTTT; CDR3aa: CASSFSGSPTDTQYF
v_gene: TRBV30; abundance: many; j_gene: TRBJ2-1; d_gene: -; CDR3nt: TGTGCCTACGCAGGTAGCGTCCATGAGCAGTTCTTC; CDR3aa: CAYAGSVHEQFF
v_gene: TRBV28; abundance: many; j_gene: TRBJ2-1; d_gene: TRBD2; CDR3nt: TGTGCCACTCGCCGCGGGACTAGCGGGAACAATGAGCAGTTCTTC; CDR3aa: CATRRGTSGNNEQFF
v_gene: TRBV7-8; abundance: few; j_gene: TRBJ2-1; d_gene: -; CDR3nt: TGTGCCAGCCGCGGGCTCTACAATGAGCAGTTCTTC; CDR3aa: CASRGLYNEQFF
v_gene: TRBV18; abundance: -; j_gene: TRBJ2-7; d_gene: TRBD1; CDR3nt: TGTGCCAGCTCACCAGTTTCGGGACAGGGCACCATGGGGCAGTACTTC; CDR3aa: CASSPVSGQGTMGQYF